The 18 T cell receptor beta chains reported below all come from one sample, sequenced in a study of T cell repertoires in cytomegalovirus infection. TCRdb passed the reads through MiXCR, listing each CDR3 protein once. The sample lists hundreds of thousands of distinct CDR3 sequences, more than 25% seen once, with over 12% in the top ten. No antigen has been assigned to these receptors. The material was cultured CD8+ T cells from PBMCs, obtained from culture after CMV antigen stimulation. Every receptor here comes from a human donor in good health (CMV status not recorded). Some clones in this sample may be carry-over from other donors' samples.

This chain connects TRBV7-6 to TRBJ2-5; 7 bases align to TRBD1. This CDR3 has 14 residues. The J segment lost 2 bases and the V segment lost 10 bases, leaving 10 bases of the junction unmatched. Germline CDR1 SGHVS, CDR2 FNYEAQ. CDR3 region: CANRSRDRQETQYF. For the CDR3, the DNA is TGTGCCAACAGATCCCGGGACAGACAAGAGACCCAGTACTTC.

V usage is TRBV6-4 and J usage is TRBJ2-1; the D gene is possibly TRBD2 (5 bases). Per germline, CDR1 MRHNA and CDR2 SNTAGT. This CDR3 is built from 15 residues. V lost 11 bases, J lost 2 bases, and 19 bases lay in between. The CDR3 nucleotides read TGTGCCTCACGGTCGACCCTAGCTCCCTACAATGAGCAGTTCTTC. As protein: CASRSTLAPYNEQFF.

This clonotype was counted a single time. The junction does not match germline at one end; this may be a read error. This chain links TRBV13 with TRBJ1-6, with 7 bases identical to TRBD1. The CDR3 spans 17 residues. Looked up from germline, CDR1 is PRHDT and CDR2 is FYEKMQ (reference sequence). CDR3 residues: CASSPRQGQTYNSTLHF. CDR3 nucleotide sequence: TGTGCCAGCAGCCCCCGACAGGGCCAGACCTATAATTCAACCCTCCACTTT.

This clonotype was picked up many times. The chain has TRBV7-8 and TRBJ1-1; 7 nucleotides agree with TRBD1. The V gene end was trimmed by 5 bases and the J gene end by 9 bases; junction bases not matched to a gene: 12. CDR3 length: 14 amino acids. Germline CDR1 is SGHVS and CDR2 is FQNEAQ. The CDR3 is CASSLTRDRVKAFF. DNA of the CDR3: TGTGCCAGCAGCCTCACGAGGGACAGAGTGAAAGCTTTCTTT. Together with reference TRBV7-8 and TRBJ1-1, the CDR3 gives the full variable domain: GAGVSQSPRYKVAKRGQDVALRCDPISGHVSLFWYQQALGQGPEFLTYFQNEAQLDKSGLPSDRFFAERPEGSVSTLKIQRTQQEDSAVYLCASSLTRDRVKAFFGQGTRLTVV.

V usage is TRBV29-1 and J usage is TRBJ2-2, with D tentatively TRBD1 (5 bases). The length of the CDR3 is 12 residues. The V end was cut by 4 bases, the J end by 8 bases, with 11 bases between. Germline lookup yields CDR1 SQVTM and CDR2 ANQGSEA. The chain's CDR3 is CSVVRESGELFF. The DNA for the CDR3 is TGCAGCGTTGTCAGGGAATCGGGGGAGCTGTTTTTT.

As concerns this clonotype: The junction departs from germline at one end; a sequencing error may be responsible. The chain uses TRBV19 and TRBJ2-1, with 7 bases fitting TRBD1. Germline assignment: CDR1 LNHDA and CDR2 SQIVND (reference sequence). There are 15 residues in the CDR3. Here the CDR3 DNA reads TGTGTCAGTAGTATAGGTTGGACAGGTGGTTTGGAGCAGTTCTTC. Protein: CVSSIGWTGGLEQFF.

The chain carries TRBV27 and TRBJ2-1; 9 bases match TRBD2. CDR1 and CDR2 (germline): MNHEY, SMNVEV (reference sequence). There are 17 residues in the CDR3. V was clipped by 1 base and J by 7 bases; unmatched bases: 11. The CDR3: CASSLFPGGGADNEQFF. The CDR3 DNA reads as TGTGCCAGCAGTTTATTTCCGGGCGGGGGGGCGGATAATGAGCAGTTCTTC.

The CDR3 nucleotides are TGTGCTAGTGGTTCCCCTGAGACGCAGTATTTT. Translation gives CASGSPETQYF. The chain employs TRBV12-5 and TRBJ2-3; D is unresolved. Germline V gene lookup returns CDR1 LGHNT and CDR2 FRNRAP. Trimming left V 4 bases short and J 9 bases short, with 8 bases between. The CDR3 loop spans 11 amino acids.

The chain joins TRBV7-4 to TRBJ1-1; D is unresolved. CDR1 and CDR2 from the germline V gene are SGHVT and SQSDAQ. This CDR3 spans 15 amino acids. V lost 4 bases, J lost 1 base, and 13 bases lay in between. CDR3 region: CASSSLRTENTEAFF. The CDR3 coding sequence is TGTGCCAGCAGCTCCTTAAGGACGGAGAACACTGAAGCTTTCTTT.

The CDR3 here is CASSFGRDNSPLHF. The CDR3 nucleotides read TGCGCCAGCAGCTTCGGGAGGGACAATTCACCCCTCCACTTT. The rearrangement joins TRBV5-1 to TRBJ1-6; maybe TRBD1 (5 bases). The CDR3 length is 14 residues. The V gene's germline CDR1 is SGHRS and CDR2 YFSETQ. V was pared by 2 bases and J by 7 bases, with 10 bases between.

This clonotype was observed once. The rearrangement uses TRBV2 and TRBJ1-2; possibly TRBD1 for D (6 bases). Germline lookup yields CDR1 SNHLY and CDR2 FYNNEI. Trimming shortened V by 5 bases and J by 2 bases, and 18 bases separated the two germline ends. CDR3 size: 16 residues. The CDR3 spells CASSKFNRDTNYGYTF. CDR3 coding DNA: TGTGCCAGCAGTAAATTCAACCGGGACACAAACTATGGCTACACCTTC.

This clonotype was picked up a small number of times. The chain recombines TRBV19 with TRBJ1-1, with D maybe TRBD1 (5 bases). Germline V gene sequence: CDR1 LNHDA, CDR2 SQIVND (reference sequence). V was clipped by 7 bases and J by 8 bases, with 17 bases between them. The CDR3 extends over 13 amino acids. The CDR3, as DNA: TGTGCCAGTACCCCAGAGCGTCGGGACGAAGCTTTCTTT. This translates into CASTPERRDEAFF.

Notes on this clonotype: The germline gene is not matched at one end of the junction; a read error may be the cause. The chain employs TRBV6-9 and TRBJ1-2, with 9 bases lining up with TRBD1. Germline assignment: CDR1 MNHGY and CDR2 SVAAGI. The CDR3 totals 16 residues. CDR3 residues: CASRATAGTGYKGYNF. The CDR3 nucleotides read TGCGCCAGCAGAGCCACTGCCGGGACAGGGTACAAAGGCTACAACTTC.

This clonotype was counted only a few times. This chain joins TRBV7-6 and TRBJ2-1; D is perhaps TRBD1 or TRBD2 (5 bases each). This CDR3 has 15 amino acids. The germline V gene has CDR1 SGHVS and CDR2 FNYEAQ. V lost 0 bases and J lost 7, with 13 bases in between. The CDR3 DNA reads TGTGCCAGCAGCTTAGCGACCTCAGGGAGTAATGAGCAGTTCTTC. Its translation is CASSLATSGSNEQFF.

This clonotype was counted ten times or more. This chain joins TRBV7-6 and TRBJ1-1; tentative D call: TRBD1 (5 bases). This CDR3 region has 16 residues. Germline loops: CDR1 SGHVS, CDR2 FNYEAQ. The germline V and J ends were trimmed by 3 bases and 3 bases, with 17 bases remaining between them. CDR3 amino acids: CASSFSSARDDTEAFF. The CDR3 DNA reads as TGTGCCAGCAGCTTTTCCTCCGCCAGGGACGACACTGAAGCTTTCTTT.

Points on this clonotype: Given a much more abundant clone one base away, this may be a read error. The chain combines TRBV7-4 with TRBJ1-2, with D tentatively TRBD1 (5 bases). The CDR3 runs 14 residues. The V gene's germline CDR1 is SGHVT and CDR2 SQSDAQ. CDR3 loop: CANSPPGPDFGYTF. The CDR3 DNA sequence: TGTGCCAACAGCCCTCCGGGACCCGACTTTGGCTACACCTTC.

This clonotype was observed a few times. CDR3 sequence: CASSFLTGANTEAFF. CDR3 nucleotide sequence: TGTGCCAGCAGTTTCCTGACAGGGGCGAACACTGAAGCTTTCTTT. The chain combines TRBV28 with TRBJ1-1; 8 bases are a match to TRBD1. CDR3 length: 15 amino acids. Germline V CDR1 and CDR2: MDHEN, SYDVKM. J lost 1 base, V lost 3 bases, and 4 bases had no gene match.

This sequence joins TRBV7-9 and TRBJ1-1; 9 bases agree with TRBD1. Germline assignment: CDR1 SEHNR and CDR2 FQNEAQ (reference sequence). CDR3 size: 15 residues. J gave up 3 bases and V 5 bases, and 7 bases lay outside the gene matches. The DNA of the CDR3 is TGTGCCAGCAGCAAAAGACAGGGGGTTGACACTGAAGCTTTCTTT. Protein: CASSKRQGVDTEAFF.